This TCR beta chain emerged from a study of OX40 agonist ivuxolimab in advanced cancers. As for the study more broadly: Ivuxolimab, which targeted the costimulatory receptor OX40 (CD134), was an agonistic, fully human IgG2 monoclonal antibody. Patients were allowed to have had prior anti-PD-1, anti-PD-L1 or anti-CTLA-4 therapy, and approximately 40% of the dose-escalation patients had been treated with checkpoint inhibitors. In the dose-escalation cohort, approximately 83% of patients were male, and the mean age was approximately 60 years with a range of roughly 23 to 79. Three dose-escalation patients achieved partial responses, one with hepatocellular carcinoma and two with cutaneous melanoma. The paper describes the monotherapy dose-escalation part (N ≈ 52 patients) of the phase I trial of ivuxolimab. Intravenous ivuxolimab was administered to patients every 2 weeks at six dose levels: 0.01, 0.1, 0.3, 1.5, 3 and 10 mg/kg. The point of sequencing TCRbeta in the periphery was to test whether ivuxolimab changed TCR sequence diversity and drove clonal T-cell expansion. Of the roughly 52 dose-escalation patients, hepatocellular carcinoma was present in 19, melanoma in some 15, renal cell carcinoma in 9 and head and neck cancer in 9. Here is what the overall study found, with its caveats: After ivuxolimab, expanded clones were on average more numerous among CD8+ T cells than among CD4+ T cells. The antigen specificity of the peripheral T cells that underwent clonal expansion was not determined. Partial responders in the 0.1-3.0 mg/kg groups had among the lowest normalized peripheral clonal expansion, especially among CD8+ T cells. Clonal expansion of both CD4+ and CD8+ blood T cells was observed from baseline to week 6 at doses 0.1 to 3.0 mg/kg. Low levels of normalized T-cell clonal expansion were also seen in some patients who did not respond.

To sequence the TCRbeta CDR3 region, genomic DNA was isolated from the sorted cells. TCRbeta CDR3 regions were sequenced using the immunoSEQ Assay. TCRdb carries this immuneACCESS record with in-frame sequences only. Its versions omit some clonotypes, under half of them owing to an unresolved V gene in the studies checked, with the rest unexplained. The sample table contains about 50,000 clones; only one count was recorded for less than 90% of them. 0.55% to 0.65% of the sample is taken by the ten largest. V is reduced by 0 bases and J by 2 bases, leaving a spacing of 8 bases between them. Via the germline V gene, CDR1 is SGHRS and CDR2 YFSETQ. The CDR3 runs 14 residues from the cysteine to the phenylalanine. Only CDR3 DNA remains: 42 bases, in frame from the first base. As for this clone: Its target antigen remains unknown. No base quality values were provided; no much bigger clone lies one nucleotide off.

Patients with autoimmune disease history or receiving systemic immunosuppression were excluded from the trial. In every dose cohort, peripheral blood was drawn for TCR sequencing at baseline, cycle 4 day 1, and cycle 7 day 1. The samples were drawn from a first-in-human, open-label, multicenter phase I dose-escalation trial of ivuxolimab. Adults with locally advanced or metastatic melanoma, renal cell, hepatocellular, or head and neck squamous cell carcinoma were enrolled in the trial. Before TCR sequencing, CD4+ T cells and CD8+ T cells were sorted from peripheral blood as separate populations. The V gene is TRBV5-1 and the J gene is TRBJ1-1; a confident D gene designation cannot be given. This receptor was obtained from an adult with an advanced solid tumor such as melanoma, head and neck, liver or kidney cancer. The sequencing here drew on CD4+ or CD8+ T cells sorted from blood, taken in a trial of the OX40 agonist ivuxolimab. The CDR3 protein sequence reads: CASSLVGENTEAFF. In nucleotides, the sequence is TGCGCCAGCAGCTTGGTAGGCGAAAACACTGAAGCTTTCTTT.